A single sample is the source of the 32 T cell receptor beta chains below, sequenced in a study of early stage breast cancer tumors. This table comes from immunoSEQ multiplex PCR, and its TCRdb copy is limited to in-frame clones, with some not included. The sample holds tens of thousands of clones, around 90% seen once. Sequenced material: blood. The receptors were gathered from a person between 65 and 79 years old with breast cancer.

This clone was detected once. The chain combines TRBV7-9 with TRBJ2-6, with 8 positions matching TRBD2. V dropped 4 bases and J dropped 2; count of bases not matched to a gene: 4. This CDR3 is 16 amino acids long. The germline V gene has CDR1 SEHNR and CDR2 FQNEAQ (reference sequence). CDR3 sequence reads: CASSSLRGAGANVLTF. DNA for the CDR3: TGTGCCAGCAGCTCCCTGCGGGGGGCTGGGGCCAACGTCCTGACTTTC. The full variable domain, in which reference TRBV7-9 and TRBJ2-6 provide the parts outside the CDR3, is DTGVSQNPRHKITKRGQNVTFRCDPISEHNRLYWYRQTLGQGPEFLTYFQNEAQLEKSRLLSDRFSAERPKGSFSTLEIQRTEQGDSAMYLCASSSLRGAGANVLTFGAGSRLTVL.

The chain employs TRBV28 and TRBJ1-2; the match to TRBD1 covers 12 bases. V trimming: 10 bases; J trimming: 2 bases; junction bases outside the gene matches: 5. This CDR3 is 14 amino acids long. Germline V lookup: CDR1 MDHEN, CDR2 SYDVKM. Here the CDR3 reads CATSGTGGNYGYTF. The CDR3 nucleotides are TGTGCCACCTCCGGGACAGGGGGCAACTATGGCTACACCTTC.

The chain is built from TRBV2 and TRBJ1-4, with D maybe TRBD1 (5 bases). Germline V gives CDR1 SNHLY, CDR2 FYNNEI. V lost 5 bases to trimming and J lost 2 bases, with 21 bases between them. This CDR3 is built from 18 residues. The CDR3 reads CASSLQGAKGMTNEKLFF. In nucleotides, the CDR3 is TGTGCCAGCAGTCTTCAAGGGGCAAAGGGGATGACTAATGAAAAACTGTTTTTT.

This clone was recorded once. CDR3 nucleotide sequence: TGCGCCAGCAGCTTGGCTGGAGGCCCCGAGATGAAAGCTTTCTTT. Amino acids: CASSLAGGPEMKAFF. The chain employs TRBV5-1 and TRBJ1-1; D gene uncertain. The CDR3 contains 15 residues. Germline V lookup: CDR1 SGHRS, CDR2 YFSETQ. Trimming left V 0 bases short and J 9 bases short, with 18 bases between.

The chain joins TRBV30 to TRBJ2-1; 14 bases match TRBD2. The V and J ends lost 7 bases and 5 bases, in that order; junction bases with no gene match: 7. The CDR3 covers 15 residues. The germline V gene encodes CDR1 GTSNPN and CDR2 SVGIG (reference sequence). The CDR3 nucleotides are TGTGCCTTCCGGACTAGCGGGGGGACACACAATGAGCAGTTCTTC. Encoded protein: CAFRTSGGTHNEQFF. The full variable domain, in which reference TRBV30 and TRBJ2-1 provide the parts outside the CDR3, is SQTIHQWPATLVQPVGSPLSLECTVEGTSNPNLYWYRQAAGRGLQLLFYSVGIGQISSEVPQNLSASRPQDRQFILSSKKLLLSDSGFYLCAFRTSGGTHNEQFFGPGTRLTVL.

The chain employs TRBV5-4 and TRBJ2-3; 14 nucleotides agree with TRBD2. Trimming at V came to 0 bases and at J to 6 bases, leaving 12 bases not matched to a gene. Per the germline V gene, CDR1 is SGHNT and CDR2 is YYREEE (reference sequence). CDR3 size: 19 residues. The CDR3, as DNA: TGTGCCAGCAGCTTGGCAAGGGGACTAGCGGGGGCTCGGGGGGATACGCAGTATTTT. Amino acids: CASSLARGLAGARGDTQYF.

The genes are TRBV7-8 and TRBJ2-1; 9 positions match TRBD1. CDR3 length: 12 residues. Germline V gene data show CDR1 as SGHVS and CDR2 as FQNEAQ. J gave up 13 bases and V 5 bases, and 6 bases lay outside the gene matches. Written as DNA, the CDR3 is TGTGCCAGCAGCCCCGGGACAGGGAGTCAGTTCTTC. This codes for CASSPGTGSQFF. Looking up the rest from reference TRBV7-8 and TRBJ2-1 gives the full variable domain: GAGVSQSPRYKVAKRGQDVALRCDPISGHVSLFWYQQALGQGPEFLTYFQNEAQLDKSGLPSDRFFAERPEGSVSTLKIQRTQQEDSAVYLCASSPGTGSQFFGPGTRLTVL.

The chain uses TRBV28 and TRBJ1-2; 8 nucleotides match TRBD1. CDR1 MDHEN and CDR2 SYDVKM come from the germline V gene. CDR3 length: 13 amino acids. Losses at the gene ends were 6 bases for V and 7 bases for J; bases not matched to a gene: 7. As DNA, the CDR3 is TGTGCCAGCAGGGCACAGGGGGTAGGTGGCTACACCTTC. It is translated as CASRAQGVGGYTF.

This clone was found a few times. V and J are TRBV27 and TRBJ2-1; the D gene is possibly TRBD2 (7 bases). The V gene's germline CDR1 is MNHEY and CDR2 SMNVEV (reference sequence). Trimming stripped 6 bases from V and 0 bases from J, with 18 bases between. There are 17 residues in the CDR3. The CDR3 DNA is TGTGCCAGCAGCTCTGGGGGGGGGCCAAGCTCCTACAATGAGCAGTTCTTC. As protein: CASSSGGGPSSYNEQFF.

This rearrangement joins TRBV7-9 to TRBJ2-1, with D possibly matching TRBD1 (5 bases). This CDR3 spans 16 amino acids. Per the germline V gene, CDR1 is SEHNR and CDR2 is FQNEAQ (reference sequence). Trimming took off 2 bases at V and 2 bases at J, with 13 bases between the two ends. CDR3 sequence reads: CASSLRRQGPYNEQFF. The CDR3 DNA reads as TGTGCCAGCAGCTTACGCCGGCAGGGCCCCTACAATGAGCAGTTCTTC.

DNA for the CDR3: TGCGCCAGCAGATTGGGACAGACGAACACTGAAGCTTTCTTT. This translates into CASRLGQTNTEAFF. The V call is TRBV4-1, the J call TRBJ1-1; 7 bases map to TRBD1. Germline-derived CDR1 and CDR2 are MGHRA and YSYEKL. This CDR3 has 14 amino acids. The V and J ends lost 6 bases and 1 base, in that order; junction bases with no gene match: 5.

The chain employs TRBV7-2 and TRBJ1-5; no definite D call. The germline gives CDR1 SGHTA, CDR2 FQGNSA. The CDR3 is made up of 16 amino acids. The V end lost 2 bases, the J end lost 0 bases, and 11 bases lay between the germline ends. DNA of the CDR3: TGTGCCAGCAGCTTAAACGCCATCTATAGCAATCAGCCCCAGCATTTT. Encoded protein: CASSLNAIYSNQPQHF.

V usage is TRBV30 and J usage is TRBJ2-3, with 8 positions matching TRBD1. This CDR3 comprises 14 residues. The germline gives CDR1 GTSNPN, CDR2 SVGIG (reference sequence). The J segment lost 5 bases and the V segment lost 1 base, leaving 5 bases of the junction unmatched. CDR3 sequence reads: CAWSDGQGVDTQYF. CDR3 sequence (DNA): TGTGCCTGGAGTGACGGACAGGGAGTAGATACGCAGTATTTT. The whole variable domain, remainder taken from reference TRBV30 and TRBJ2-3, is SQTIHQWPATLVQPVGSPLSLECTVEGTSNPNLYWYRQAAGRGLQLLFYSVGIGQISSEVPQNLSASRPQDRQFILSSKKLLLSDSGFYLCAWSDGQGVDTQYFGPGTRLTVL.

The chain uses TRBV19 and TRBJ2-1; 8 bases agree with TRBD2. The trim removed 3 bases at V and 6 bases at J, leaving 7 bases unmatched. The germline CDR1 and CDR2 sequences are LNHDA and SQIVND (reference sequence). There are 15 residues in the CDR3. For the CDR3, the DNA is TGTGCCAGTAGTATCCCAGCGGGAGCCCTCAATGAGCAGTTCTTC. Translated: CASSIPAGALNEQFF.

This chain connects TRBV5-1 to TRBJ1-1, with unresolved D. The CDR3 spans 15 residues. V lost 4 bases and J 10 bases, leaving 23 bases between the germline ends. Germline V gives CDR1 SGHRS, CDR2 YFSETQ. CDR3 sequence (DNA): TGCGCCAGCAGCGATTCGTACGCGGGGAATATGCGAGCTTTCTTT. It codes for CASSDSYAGNMRAFF.

This chain's CDR3 is CASSPSDGDYEQYF. DNA of the CDR3: TGTGCCAGCAGCCCGTCAGACGGAGACTACGAGCAGTACTTC. The chain employs TRBV9 and TRBJ2-7; D call uncertain. The V gene's germline CDR1 is SGDLS and CDR2 YYNGEE. This CDR3 region has 14 residues. V was pared by 4 bases and J by 3 bases, with 14 bases between.

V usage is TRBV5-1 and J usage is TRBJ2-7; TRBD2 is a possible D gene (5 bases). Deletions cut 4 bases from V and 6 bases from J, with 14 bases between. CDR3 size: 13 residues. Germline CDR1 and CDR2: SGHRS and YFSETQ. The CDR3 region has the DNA TGCGCCAGCAGCATGACAACCGAGGGCGAGCAGTACTTC. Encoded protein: CASSMTTEGEQYF.

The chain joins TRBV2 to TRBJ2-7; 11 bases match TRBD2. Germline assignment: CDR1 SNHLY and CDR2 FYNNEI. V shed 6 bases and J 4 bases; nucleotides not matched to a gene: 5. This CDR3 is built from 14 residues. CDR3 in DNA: TGTGCCAGCAGAGTAGCGGGAGGGCCTTACGAGCAGTACTTC. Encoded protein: CASRVAGGPYEQYF.

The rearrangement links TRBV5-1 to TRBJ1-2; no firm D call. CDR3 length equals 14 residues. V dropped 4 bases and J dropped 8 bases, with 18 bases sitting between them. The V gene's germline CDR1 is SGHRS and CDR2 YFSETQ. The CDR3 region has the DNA TGCGCCAGCAGCACCGAGGTGGCAACCTGGGGCTACACCTTC. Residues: CASSTEVATWGYTF. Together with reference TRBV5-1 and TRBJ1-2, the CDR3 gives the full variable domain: KAGVTQTPRYLIKTRGQQVTLSCSPISGHRSVSWYQQTPGQGLQFLFEYFSETQRNKGNFPGRFSGRQFSNSRSEMNVSTLELGDSALYLCASSTEVATWGYTFGSGTRLTVV.

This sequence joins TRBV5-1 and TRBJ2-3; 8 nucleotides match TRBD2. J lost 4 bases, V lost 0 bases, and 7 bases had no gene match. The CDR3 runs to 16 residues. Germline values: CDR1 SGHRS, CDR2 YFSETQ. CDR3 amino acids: CASSLEVTGGADTQYF. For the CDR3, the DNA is TGCGCCAGCAGCTTGGAAGTTACGGGGGGGGCAGATACGCAGTATTTT.

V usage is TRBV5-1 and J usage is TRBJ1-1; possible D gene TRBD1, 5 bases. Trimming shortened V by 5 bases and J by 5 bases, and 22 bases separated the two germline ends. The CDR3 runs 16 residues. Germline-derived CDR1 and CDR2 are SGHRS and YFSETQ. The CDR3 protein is CASRAGAARVETEAFF. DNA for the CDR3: TGCGCCAGCAGGGCAGGCGCGGCCAGGGTGGAGACTGAAGCTTTCTTT.

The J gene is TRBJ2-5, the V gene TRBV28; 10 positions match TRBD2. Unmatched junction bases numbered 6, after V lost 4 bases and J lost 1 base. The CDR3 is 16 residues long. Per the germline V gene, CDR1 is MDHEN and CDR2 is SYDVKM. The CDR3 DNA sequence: TGTGCCAGCAGTTCGAATAGCGGGAGGTCCCAAGAGACCCAGTACTTC. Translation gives CASSSNSGRSQETQYF.

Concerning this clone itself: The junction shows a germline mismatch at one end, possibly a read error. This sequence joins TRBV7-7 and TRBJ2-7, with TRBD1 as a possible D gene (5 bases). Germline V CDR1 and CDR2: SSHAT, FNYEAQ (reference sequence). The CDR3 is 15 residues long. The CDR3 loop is CASSPAGPGSYEQYF. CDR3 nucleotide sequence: TGTGCTAGCAGCCCTGCCGGTCCAGGGTCCTACGAGCAGTACTTC.

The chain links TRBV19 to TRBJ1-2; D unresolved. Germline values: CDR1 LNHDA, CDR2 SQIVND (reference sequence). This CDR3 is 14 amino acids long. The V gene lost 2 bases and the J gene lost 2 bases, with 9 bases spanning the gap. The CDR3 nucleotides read TGTGCCAGTAGTATACTCAGAAAAAACTATGGCTACACCTTC. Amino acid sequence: CASSILRKNYGYTF. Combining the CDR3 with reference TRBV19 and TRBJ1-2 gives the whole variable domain DGGITQSPKYLFRKEGQNVTLSCEQNLNHDAMYWYRQDPGQGLRLIYYSQIVNDFQKGDIAEGYSVSREKKESFPLTVTSAQKNPTAFYLCASSILRKNYGYTFGSGTRLTVV.

The CDR3 protein is CAWSVLTDTQYF. CDR3 bases: TGTGCCTGGAGTGTACTGACAGATACGCAGTATTTT. The genes are TRBV30 and TRBJ2-3; D call uncertain. The germline V gene has CDR1 GTSNPN and CDR2 SVGIG (reference sequence). The CDR3 covers 12 residues. V lost 0 bases to trimming and J lost 3 bases, with 4 bases between them.

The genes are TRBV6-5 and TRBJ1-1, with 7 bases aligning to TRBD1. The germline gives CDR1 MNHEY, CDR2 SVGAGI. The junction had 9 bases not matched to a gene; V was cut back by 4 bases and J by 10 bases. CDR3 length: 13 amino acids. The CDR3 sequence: CASSWDSRQPAFF. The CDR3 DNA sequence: TGTGCCAGCAGTTGGGACAGCCGCCAACCAGCTTTCTTT.

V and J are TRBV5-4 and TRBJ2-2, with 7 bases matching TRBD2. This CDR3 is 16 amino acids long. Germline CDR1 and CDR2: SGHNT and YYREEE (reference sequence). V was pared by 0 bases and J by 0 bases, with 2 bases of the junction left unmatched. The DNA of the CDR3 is TGTGCCAGCAGCTTGGGGAGCGGGGCGAACACCGGGGAGCTGTTTTTT. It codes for CASSLGSGANTGELFF.

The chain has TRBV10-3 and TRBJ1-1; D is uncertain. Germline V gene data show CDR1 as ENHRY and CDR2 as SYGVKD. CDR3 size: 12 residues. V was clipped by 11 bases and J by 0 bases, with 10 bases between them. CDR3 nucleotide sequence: TGTGCCCTTCGCGGTCTGAACACTGAAGCTTTCTTT. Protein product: CALRGLNTEAFF.

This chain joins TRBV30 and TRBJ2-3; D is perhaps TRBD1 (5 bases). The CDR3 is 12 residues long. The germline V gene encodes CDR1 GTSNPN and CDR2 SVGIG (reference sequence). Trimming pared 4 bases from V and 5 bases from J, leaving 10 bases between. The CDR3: CAWTQGKDTQYF. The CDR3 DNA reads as TGTGCCTGGACTCAGGGCAAAGATACGCAGTATTTT.

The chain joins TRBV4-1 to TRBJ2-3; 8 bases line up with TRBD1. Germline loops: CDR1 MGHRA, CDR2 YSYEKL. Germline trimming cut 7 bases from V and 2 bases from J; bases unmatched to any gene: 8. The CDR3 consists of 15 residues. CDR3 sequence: CASTSADRDTDTQYF. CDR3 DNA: TGCGCCAGCACCTCCGCGGACAGGGACACAGATACGCAGTATTTT.

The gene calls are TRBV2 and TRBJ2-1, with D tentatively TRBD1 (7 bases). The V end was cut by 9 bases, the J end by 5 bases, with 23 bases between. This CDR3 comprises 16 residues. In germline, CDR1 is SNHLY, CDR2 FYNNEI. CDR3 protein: CASLVRLAGGNNEQFF. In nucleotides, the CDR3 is TGTGCCAGTCTCGTTCGGCTTGCAGGGGGGAACAATGAGCAGTTCTTC.

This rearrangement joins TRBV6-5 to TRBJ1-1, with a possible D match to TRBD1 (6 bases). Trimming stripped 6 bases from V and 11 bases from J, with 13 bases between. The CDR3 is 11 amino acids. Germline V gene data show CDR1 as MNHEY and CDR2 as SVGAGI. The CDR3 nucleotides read TGTGCCAGCAGGCAATGGGGGCTGGCTTTCTTT. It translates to CASRQWGLAFF.